This T cell receptor (beta chain) was sequenced for a study of blood T cell repertoires in COVID-19. Germline V gives CDR1 SGHTS, CDR2 YDEGEE. The CDR3 has 16 residues. V was pared by 2 bases and J by 0 bases, with 14 bases between. This clone was detected a few times. Data came from immunoSEQ multiplex PCR; TCRdb stores just in-frame clones and leaves some out. The sample lists 50,000 to 70,000 clones, around 77% occurring once. Sequenced material: peripheral blood. The receptor was isolated from a man in his sixties with acute or convalescent COVID-19. V usage is TRBV5-8 and J usage is TRBJ1-2; D is unclear. The CDR3 DNA follows: TGTGCCAGCAGCTTCCGAACCTCGTCAGCTAACTATGGCTACACCTTC. As protein: CASSFRTSSANYGYTF.